This T cell receptor (beta chain) was observed in a study of blood T cell repertoires in COVID-19. Background on the study: Samples taken during acute and convalescent COVID-19 were collected in the United States, Italy and Spain.

Per the authors' pipeline: Amplified reference gene primers provided the basis for estimating nucleated cell counts. Produced via immunoSEQ multiplex PCR; TCRdb's table is partial and in-frame only. D and trimming come from the DNA, and the V and J calls and clone size come from that table. The data hold some 30,000 clones, with about 88% observed a single time. The germline V gene has CDR1 MDHEN and CDR2 SYDVKM. The junction had 3 bases not matched to a gene; V was cut back by 6 bases and J by 8 bases. There are 12 residues in the CDR3. This TCR came from an elderly man with acute or convalescent COVID-19. This chain links TRBV28 with TRBJ2-4; 8 bases fit TRBD2. The sample taken for sequencing was peripheral blood. The CDR3 bases are TGTGCCAGCAGCCCGGGGGGGGACATTCAGTACTTC. It yields the protein CASSPGGDIQYF.